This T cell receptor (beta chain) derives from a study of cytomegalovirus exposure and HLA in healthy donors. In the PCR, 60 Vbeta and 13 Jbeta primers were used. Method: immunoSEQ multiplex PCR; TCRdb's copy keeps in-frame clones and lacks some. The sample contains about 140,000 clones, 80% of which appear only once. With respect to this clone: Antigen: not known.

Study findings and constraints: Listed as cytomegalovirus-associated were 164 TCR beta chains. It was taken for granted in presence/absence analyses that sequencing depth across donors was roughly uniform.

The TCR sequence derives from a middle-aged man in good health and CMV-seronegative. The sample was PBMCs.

The CDR3 region has the DNA TGTGCCAGCAGCGCCCTGGGACAGCGCGACTATGGCTACACCTTC. The encoded protein is CASSALGQRDYGYTF. The chain uses TRBV7-9 and TRBJ1-2; the match to TRBD1 covers 7 bases. J gave up 3 bases and V 5 bases, and 9 bases lay outside the gene matches. This CDR3 region has 15 residues. Per germline, CDR1 SEHNR and CDR2 FQNEAQ (reference sequence).